Listed here are 14 T cell receptor beta chains from one sample, sequenced in a study of blood T cell repertoires in COVID-19. TCRdb's table, derived via immunoSEQ multiplex PCR, lists solely in-frame clones and lacks some. Of approximately 250,000 clones listed, 85% to 90% are singletons. Specimen: PBMCs or T cells enriched from blood (not recorded which). The receptor set was obtained from a woman aged 55-69 years in a cohort exposed to, infected with or recovered from COVID-19 (not recorded which).

Only one count was recorded for this clone. This sequence joins TRBV7-9 and TRBJ1-5, with D unclear. Trimming shortened V by 1 base and J by 2 bases, and 9 bases separated the two germline ends. From germline, CDR1 is SEHNR and CDR2 FQNEAQ (reference sequence). There are 15 residues in the CDR3. The CDR3 loop is CASSLVGQGNQPQHF. CDR3 bases: TGTGCCAGCAGCTTAGTTGGCCAGGGCAATCAGCCCCAGCATTTT. Full variable domain (remainder filled in from reference TRBV7-9 and TRBJ1-5): DTGVSQNPRHKITKRGQNVTFRCDPISEHNRLYWYRQTLGQGPEFLTYFQNEAQLEKSRLLSDRFSAERPKGSFSTLEIQRTEQGDSAMYLCASSLVGQGNQPQHFGDGTRLSIL.

This chain joins TRBV19 and TRBJ1-5; D is possibly TRBD1 (5 bases). Germline loops: CDR1 LNHDA, CDR2 SQIVND (reference sequence). This CDR3 has 15 residues. V gave up 5 bases and J gave up 0 bases, with 11 bases separating them. CDR3 amino acids: CASSRQKISNQPQHF. The CDR3 DNA reads TGTGCCAGTAGTCGACAGAAAATTAGCAATCAGCCCCAGCATTTT.

The chain links TRBV5-1 to TRBJ2-3; 7 bases fit TRBD2. The CDR3 sequence is 16 residues long. CDR1 and CDR2 (germline): SGHRS, YFSETQ. The J segment lost 2 bases and the V segment lost 4 bases, leaving 10 bases of the junction unmatched. The CDR3 here is CASSVGAGAHTDTQYF. The CDR3 DNA follows: TGCGCCAGCAGCGTTGGGGCGGGAGCCCACACAGATACGCAGTATTTT.

The chain has TRBV6-2 or TRBV6-3 and TRBJ2-7; 7 nucleotides align to TRBD2. The CDR3 runs to 16 residues. Looked up from germline, CDR1 is MNHEY and CDR2 is SVGEGT. Germline trimming cut 1 base from V and 1 base from J; bases unmatched to any gene: 7. This CDR3 is CASSYLGLAESYEQYF. The CDR3 DNA follows: TGTGCCAGCAGTTACTTAGGCCTAGCGGAGTCCTACGAGCAGTACTTC.

The chain couples TRBV7-9 to TRBJ2-3, with 11 bases identical to TRBD2. This CDR3 spans 16 amino acids. Trimming took 6 bases from V and 3 from J; bases not matched to a gene: 8. Looked up from germline, CDR1 is SEHNR and CDR2 is FQNEAQ (reference sequence). CDR3 in amino acids: CASSISGRALTDTQYF. The CDR3 DNA reads as TGTGCCAGCAGTATTAGCGGGAGGGCCTTGACAGATACGCAGTATTTT. The full variable domain, in which reference TRBV7-9 and TRBJ2-3 provide the parts outside the CDR3, is DTGVSQNPRHKITKRGQNVTFRCDPISEHNRLYWYRQTLGQGPEFLTYFQNEAQLEKSRLLSDRFSAERPKGSFSTLEIQRTEQGDSAMYLCASSISGRALTDTQYFGPGTRLTVL.

The rearrangement joins TRBV9 to TRBJ2-5; TRBD2 aligns across 7 bases. Losses at the gene ends were 0 bases for V and 7 bases for J; bases not matched to a gene: 3. The CDR3 runs to 13 residues. From germline, CDR1 is SGDLS and CDR2 YYNGEE. The chain's CDR3 is CASSVEGGGTQYF. CDR3 coding DNA: TGTGCCAGCAGCGTAGAGGGCGGGGGGACCCAGTACTTC.

The chain links TRBV7-2 to TRBJ1-6, with no clear D. The CDR3 length is 15 residues. Germline CDR1 is SGHTA and CDR2 is FQGNSA. Trimming cost V 4 bases and J 14 bases, with 21 bases left between them. The DNA for the CDR3 is TGTGCCAGCAGCTCCCCGAGTAGCCGTGGAAAGTCCCTCCACTTT. Translating gives CASSSPSSRGKSLHF.

The rearrangement uses TRBV27 and TRBJ1-2; unclear D gene. Germline assignment: CDR1 MNHEY and CDR2 SMNVEV (reference sequence). The CDR3 length is 15 residues. V shed 0 bases and J shed 2 bases, with 10 bases lying between them. The CDR3 is CASSLSRGANYGYTF. In DNA, the CDR3 is TGTGCCAGCAGTTTATCGCGGGGAGCCAACTATGGCTACACCTTC.

Only a few counts were recorded for this clone. This rearrangement joins TRBV7-3 to TRBJ2-4, with 9 bases lining up with TRBD2. The CDR3 totals 16 residues. The ends lost 5 bases at V and 5 bases at J; junction bases unmatched: 10. Germline V gives CDR1 SGHTA, CDR2 FQGTGA. CDR3 nucleotides: TGTGCCAGCAGCCCTACTCCCGGGACTAGCCAAAACATTCAGTACTTC. Encoded protein: CASSPTPGTSQNIQYF.

The chain links TRBV15 to TRBJ2-7; a weak D match, TRBD1 (6 bases). This CDR3 spans 14 amino acids. The germline V gene has CDR1 LNHNV and CDR2 YYDKDF (reference sequence). V lost 3 bases, J lost 2 bases, and 11 bases lay in between. DNA for the CDR3: TGTGCCACCAGCAGGGCAGGGGTGACCTACGAGCAGTACTTC. Amino acids: CATSRAGVTYEQYF.

The CDR3 bases are TGTGCCAGCAGCCAAAGGACAGAGGCGACTAATGAAAAACTGTTTTTT. This translates into CASSQRTEATNEKLFF. The chain joins TRBV3-1 (or the pseudogene TRBV3-2) to TRBJ1-4, with D tentatively TRBD1 (6 bases). Germline V CDR1 and CDR2: LGHDT, YNNKEL (reference sequence). Deletions cut 2 bases from V and 2 bases from J, with 12 bases between. This CDR3 spans 16 amino acids.

The rearrangement joins TRBV27 to TRBJ1-5; TRBD1 might be the D (6 bases). Germline V gives CDR1 MNHEY, CDR2 SMNVEV (reference sequence). Trimming removed 2 bases from V and 4 bases from J, with 9 bases in between. The CDR3 spans 14 residues. The CDR3 coding sequence is TGTGCCAGCAGTTTAAGGGGGTTAAATCAGCCCCAGCATTTT. It yields the protein CASSLRGLNQPQHF.

The CDR3 spells CASSVSITGGGSEKLFF. Written as DNA, the CDR3 is TGTGCCAGCAGCGTTTCAATTACAGGGGGCGGAAGTGAAAAACTGTTTTTT. V and J are TRBV5-5 and TRBJ1-4, with 9 bases identical to TRBD1. The CDR3 runs 17 residues. The V gene end was trimmed by 4 bases and the J gene end by 7 bases; junction bases not matched to a gene: 14. Germline assignment: CDR1 SGHKS and CDR2 YYEKEE (reference sequence).

This sequence joins TRBV6-5 and TRBJ2-1; 7 bases agree with TRBD1. The CDR3 extends over 13 amino acids. V gave up 4 bases and J gave up 8 bases; unmatched junction bases: 5. The germline V gene encodes CDR1 MNHEY and CDR2 SVGAGI. CDR3 bases: TGTGCCAGCAGTTCCGACAGGGCCGATGAGCAGTTCTTC. Its translation is CASSSDRADEQFF.